The sequence of this TCR beta chain was determined in a study of blood T cell repertoires in COVID-19. Germline V gene data show CDR1 as SGHTA and CDR2 as FQGTGA. Between the trimmed V and J ends, which lost 5 bases and 6 bases, there was a span of 14 bases. The CDR3 runs 14 residues. Authors' processing steps: Nucleated cell counts were estimated from reference gene primer amplification. TCRdb keeps only in-frame clones here, not all; method: immunoSEQ multiplex PCR. V, J and clone size were drawn from that table, and D and trimming were deduced from the DNA. The sample lists around 280,000 clones; around nine tenths were seen once. Clinical history reported by participants formed the basis on which cohorts were assigned.

The source material was PBMCs or T cells enriched from blood (not recorded which). The chain has TRBV7-3 and TRBJ2-1; TRBD2 is a possible D gene (7 bases). The clonotype comes from a woman in her thirties or forties who had recovered from COVID-19. The CDR3 nucleotides read TGTGCCAGCAGCGACCGGAGGGGGGGCAATGAGCAGTTCTTC. Protein: CASSDRRGGNEQFF. The entire variable domain, with the rest obtained from reference TRBV7-3 and TRBJ2-1, is as follows: GAGVSQTPSNKVTEKGKYVELRCDPISGHTALYWYRQSLGQGPEFLIYFQGTGAADDSGLPNDRFFAVRPEGSVSTLKIQRTERGDSAVYLCASSDRRGGNEQFFGPGTRLTVL.